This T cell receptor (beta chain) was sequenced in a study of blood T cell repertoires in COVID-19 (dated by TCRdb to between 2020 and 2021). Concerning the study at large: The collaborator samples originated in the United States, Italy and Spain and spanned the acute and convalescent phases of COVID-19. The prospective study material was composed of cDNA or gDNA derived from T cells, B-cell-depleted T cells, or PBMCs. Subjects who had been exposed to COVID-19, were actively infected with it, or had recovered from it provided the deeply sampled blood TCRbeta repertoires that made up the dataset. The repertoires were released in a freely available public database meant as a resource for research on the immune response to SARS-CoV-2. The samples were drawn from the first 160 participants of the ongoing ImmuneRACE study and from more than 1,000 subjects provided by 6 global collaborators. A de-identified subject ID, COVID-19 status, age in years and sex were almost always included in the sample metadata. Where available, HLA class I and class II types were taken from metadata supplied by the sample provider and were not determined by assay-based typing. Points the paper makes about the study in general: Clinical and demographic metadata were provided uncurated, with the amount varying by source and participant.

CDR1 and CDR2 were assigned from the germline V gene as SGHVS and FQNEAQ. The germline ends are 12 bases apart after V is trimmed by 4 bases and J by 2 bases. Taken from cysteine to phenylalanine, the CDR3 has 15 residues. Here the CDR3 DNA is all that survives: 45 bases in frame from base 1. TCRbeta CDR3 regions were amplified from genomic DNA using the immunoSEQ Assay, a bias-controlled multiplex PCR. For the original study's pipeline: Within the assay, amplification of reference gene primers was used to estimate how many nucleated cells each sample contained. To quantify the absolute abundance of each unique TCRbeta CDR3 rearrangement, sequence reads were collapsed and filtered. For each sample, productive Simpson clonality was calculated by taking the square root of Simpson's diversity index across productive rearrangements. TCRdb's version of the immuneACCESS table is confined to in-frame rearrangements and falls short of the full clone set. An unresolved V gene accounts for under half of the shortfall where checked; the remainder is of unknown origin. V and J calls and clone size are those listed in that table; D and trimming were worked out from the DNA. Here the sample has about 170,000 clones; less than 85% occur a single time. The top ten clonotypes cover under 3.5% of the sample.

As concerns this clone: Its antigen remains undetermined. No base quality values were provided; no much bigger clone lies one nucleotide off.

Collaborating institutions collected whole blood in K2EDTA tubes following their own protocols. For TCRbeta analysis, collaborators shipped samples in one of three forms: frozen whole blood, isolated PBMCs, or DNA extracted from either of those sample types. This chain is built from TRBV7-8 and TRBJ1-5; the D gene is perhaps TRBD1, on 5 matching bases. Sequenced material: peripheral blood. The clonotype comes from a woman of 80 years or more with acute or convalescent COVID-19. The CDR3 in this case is CASSSQGYGNQPQHF. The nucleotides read TGTGCCAGCAGCTCCCAGGGTTACGGCAATCAGCCCCAGCATTTT.